This TCR beta chain comes out of a study of Graves' ophthalmopathy and Graves' hyperthyroidism (dated by TCRdb to the late 2010s). For context, the study as a whole: Peripheral blood was collected before any treatment was given, at the time of initial diagnosis. TCR beta repertoire signatures were used to distinguish Graves' ophthalmopathy from Graves' hyperthyroidism and to predict progression to ophthalmopathy. In total, some 140 blood samples were TCR-sequenced: some 43 ophthalmopathy, roughly 80 hyperthyroidism and roughly 17 hyperthyroidism-to-ophthalmopathy patients. A discovery set of 90 to 100 patients (43 ophthalmopathy, 57 stable hyperthyroidism) was enrolled to explore V-J signatures distinguishing ophthalmopathy from hyperthyroidism. An independent validation cohort comprised roughly 20 hyperthyroidism patients and over 15 patients who later progressed from hyperthyroidism to ophthalmopathy. In about six hyperthyroidism patients, the T-cell repertoires found in thyroid tissue were compared with those found in blood. Following sampling, methimazole starting at 30 mg daily was administered to hyperthyroidism patients, and high-dose intravenous methylprednisolone was administered to ophthalmopathy patients. The 100 or so discovery patients were divided at random into training and test sets in a 7:3 ratio.

Ophthalmopathy patients had moderately to severely active disease, Clinical Activity Score of at least 3, NOSPECS grade of at least 4, and disease duration under 3 months. Patients with other autoimmune diseases, uncontrolled infections, pregnancy or lactation were excluded. Clinical symptoms, serum thyroxine, TRAb, thyroid ultrasound and orbital computed tomography were used for diagnosis. Using Ficoll-Paque density gradient centrifugation, PBMCs were isolated from less than 11 ml of fresh peripheral blood. Trizol reagent was used to extract the total RNA, and its quality was then checked on an Agilent 2100 Bioanalyzer. The CDR1 and CDR2 encoded by the germline V gene are MNHNS and SASEGT. Spanning cysteine to phenylalanine, the CDR3 consists of 14 amino acids. The CDR3 DNA has 42 bases and is translated from base 1. Trimming takes 6 bases from V and 4 bases from J, and the germline ends sit 15 bases apart.

General study outcomes and caveats: Most expanded thyroid clonotypes with frequency above 0.001 were also detected in blood, suggesting blood repertoires may reflect the thyroid immune response. In validation, the model predicted ophthalmopathy progression with over 60% sensitivity and approximately 78% specificity; roughly 12 predicted patients were CT-confirmed with GO in a median of roughly 6.8 months. No statistical method was used to set the sample size in advance, and the investigators knew which group each participant was assigned to. In cross-validation, the 13-signature model distinguished ophthalmopathy from stable hyperthyroidism with approximately 85% sensitivity and nearly 82% specificity, and in the test set the corresponding values were approximately 80% and 68%.

This clonotype was counted only a few times. Its antigen is unknown. It has no much larger one-base neighbor in the sample; base qualities were not kept. For repertoire sequencing, TCR beta CDR3 regions were amplified from RNA transcripts. The first round was an RT-PCR using HTBI primers with the Qiagen OneStep RT-PCR kit, and this first round was followed by a second-round multiplex PCR, then size selection and purification. The libraries underwent paired-end sequencing with 100 bp reads on an Illumina HiSeq2000. In the original analysis: SOAPnuke was used for read processing, and reads with adapters, uncalled bases, a mean Phred below 15, or no exact constant-primer or identifier match were discarded. High-quality paired reads were merged with COPE v1.2.5. Unique nucleotide sequences were defined as clonotypes and aligned to IMGT TRB V, D and J references using MiTCR v1.1. The analysis was limited to V-J combinations with a frequency above 0.0001, which together covered around 99% of the repertoires. For each V-J combination, a TCR clonal expansion and chaos score was defined as F50 clonal expansion divided by the chaos observed in the TCRdist matrix. Welch's t-statistics and random forest were used to reduce features to over ten V-J combinations, which were fed into a naive Bayes classifier. Thyroid-blood repertoire similarity was quantified with the Morisita-Horn index. TCRdb trimmed public reads at Q25 via fastp, called clones via MiXCR and kept in-frame beta chains. CDR3 protein duplicates are merged, each entry listing the most common genes and DNA. The V and J calls and clone size come from TCRdb's table, not from the authors' own analysis. This sample holds about 220,000 distinct CDR3 sequences; roughly 21% were observed only once. The ten most abundant clones make up around 40% of the sample.

The origin of this receptor is a woman in her forties or fifties with Graves' ophthalmopathy. Donor details come from another sample of the same person, matched by shared clones. Sequenced material: peripheral blood. Recombination joined TRBV6-1 with TRBJ1-2; the D gene identity is not certain. The DNA is TGTGCCAGCAGAGAACAGCCAGCTAGCTATGGCTACACCTTC. It encodes CASREQPASYGYTF.